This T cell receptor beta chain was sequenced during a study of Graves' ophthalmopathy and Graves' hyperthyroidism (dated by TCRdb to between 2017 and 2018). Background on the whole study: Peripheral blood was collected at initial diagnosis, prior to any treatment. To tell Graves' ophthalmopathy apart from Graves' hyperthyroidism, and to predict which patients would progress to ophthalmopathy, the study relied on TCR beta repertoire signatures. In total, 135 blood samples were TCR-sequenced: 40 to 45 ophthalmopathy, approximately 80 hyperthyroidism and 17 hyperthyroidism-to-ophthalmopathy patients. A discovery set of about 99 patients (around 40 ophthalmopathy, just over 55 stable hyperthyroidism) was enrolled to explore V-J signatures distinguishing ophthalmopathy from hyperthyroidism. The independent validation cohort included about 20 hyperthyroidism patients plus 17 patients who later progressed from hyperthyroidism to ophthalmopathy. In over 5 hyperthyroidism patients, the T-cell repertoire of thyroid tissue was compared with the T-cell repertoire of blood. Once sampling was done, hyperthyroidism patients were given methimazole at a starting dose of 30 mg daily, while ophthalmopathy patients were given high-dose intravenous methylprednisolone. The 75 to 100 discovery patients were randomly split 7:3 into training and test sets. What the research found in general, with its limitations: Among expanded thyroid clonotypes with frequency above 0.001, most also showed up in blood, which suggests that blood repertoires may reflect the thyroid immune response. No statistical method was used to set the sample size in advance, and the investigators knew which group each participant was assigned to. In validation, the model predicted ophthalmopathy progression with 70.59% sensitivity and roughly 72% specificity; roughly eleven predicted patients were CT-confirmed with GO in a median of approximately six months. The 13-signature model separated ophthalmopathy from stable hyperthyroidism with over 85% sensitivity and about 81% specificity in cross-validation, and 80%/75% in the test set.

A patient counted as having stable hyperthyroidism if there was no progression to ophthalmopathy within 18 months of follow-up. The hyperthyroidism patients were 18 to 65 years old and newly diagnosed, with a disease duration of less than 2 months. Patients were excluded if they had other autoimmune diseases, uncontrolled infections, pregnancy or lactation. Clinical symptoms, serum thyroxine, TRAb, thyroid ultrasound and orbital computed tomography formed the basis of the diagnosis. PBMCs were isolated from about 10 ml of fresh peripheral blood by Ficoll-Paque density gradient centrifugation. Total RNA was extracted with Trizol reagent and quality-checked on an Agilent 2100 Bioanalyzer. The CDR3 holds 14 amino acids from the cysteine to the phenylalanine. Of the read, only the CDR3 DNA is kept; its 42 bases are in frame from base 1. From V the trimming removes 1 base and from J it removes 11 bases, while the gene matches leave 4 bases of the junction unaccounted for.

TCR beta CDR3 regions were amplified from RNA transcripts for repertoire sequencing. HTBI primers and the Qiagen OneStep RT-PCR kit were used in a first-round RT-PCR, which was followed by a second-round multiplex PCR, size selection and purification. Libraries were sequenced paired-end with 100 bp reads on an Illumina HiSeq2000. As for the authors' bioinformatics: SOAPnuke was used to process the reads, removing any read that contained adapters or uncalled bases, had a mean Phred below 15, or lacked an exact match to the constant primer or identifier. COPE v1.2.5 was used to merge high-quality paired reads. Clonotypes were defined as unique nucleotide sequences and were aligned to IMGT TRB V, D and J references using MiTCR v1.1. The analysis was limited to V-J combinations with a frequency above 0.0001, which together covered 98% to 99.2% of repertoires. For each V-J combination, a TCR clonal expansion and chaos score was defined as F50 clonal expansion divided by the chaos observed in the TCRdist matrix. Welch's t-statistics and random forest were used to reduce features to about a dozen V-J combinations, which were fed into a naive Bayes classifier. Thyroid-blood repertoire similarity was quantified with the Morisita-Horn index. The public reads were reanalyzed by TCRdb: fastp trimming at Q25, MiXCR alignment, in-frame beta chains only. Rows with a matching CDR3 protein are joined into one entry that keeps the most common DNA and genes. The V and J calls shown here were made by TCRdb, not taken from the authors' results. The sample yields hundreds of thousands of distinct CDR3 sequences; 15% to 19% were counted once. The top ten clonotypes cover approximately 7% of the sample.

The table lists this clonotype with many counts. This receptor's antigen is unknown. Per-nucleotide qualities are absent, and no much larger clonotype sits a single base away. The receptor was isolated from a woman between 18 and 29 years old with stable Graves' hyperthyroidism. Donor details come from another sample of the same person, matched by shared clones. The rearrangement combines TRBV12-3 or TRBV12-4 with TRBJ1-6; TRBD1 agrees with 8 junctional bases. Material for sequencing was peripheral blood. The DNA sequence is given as TGTGCCAGCAGTTTAGGTGGACAGGGTCCACCCCTCCACTTT. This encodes CASSLGGQGPPLHF.